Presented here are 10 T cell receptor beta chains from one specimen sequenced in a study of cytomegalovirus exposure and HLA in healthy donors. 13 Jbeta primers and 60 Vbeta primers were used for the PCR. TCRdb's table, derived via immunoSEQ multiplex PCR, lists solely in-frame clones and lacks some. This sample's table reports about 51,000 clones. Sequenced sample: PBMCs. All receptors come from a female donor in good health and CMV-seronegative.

The CDR3 nucleotides are TGCGCCAGCAGCCACCTGGCTGGCGAGCAGTACTTC. As protein: CASSHLAGEQYF. The chain carries TRBV4-1 and TRBJ2-7; the D is unclear. Germline CDR1 is MGHRA and CDR2 is YSYEKL. The CDR3 has 12 residues. The germline V and J ends were trimmed by 3 bases and 6 bases, with 9 bases remaining between them.

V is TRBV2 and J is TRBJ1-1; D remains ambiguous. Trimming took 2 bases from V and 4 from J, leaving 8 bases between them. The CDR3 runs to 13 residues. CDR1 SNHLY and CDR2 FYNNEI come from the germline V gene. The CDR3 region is CASSEYPLTEAFF. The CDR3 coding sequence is TGTGCCAGCAGTGAATATCCTCTCACTGAAGCTTTCTTT.

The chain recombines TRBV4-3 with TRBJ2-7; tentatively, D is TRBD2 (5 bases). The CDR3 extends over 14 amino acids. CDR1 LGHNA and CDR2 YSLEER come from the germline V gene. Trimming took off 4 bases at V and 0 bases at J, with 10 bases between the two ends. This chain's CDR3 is CASSPDYYSYEQYF. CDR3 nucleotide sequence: TGCGCCAGCAGCCCTGACTATTACTCCTACGAGCAGTACTTC.

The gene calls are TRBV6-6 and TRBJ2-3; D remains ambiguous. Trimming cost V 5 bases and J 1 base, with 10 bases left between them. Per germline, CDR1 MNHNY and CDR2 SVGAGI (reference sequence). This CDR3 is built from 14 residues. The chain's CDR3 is CASSVNMGTDTQYF. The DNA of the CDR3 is TGTGCCAGCAGTGTAAACATGGGCACAGATACGCAGTATTTT.

The CDR3 is CASRGRGSNTEAFF. The CDR3 DNA is TGTGCCAGCAGGGGGAGGGGATCGAACACTGAAGCTTTCTTT. The chain recombines TRBV6-5 with TRBJ1-1, with D tentatively TRBD1 (5 bases). Germline loops: CDR1 MNHEY, CDR2 SVGAGI. The CDR3 loop spans 14 amino acids. V was trimmed by 6 bases and J by 1 base, leaving 12 bases between them.

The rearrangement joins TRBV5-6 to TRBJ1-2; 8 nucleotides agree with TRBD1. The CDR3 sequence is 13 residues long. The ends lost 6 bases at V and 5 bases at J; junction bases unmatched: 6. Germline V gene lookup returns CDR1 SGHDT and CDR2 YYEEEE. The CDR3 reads CASTPQGVYGYTF. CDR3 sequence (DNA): TGTGCCAGCACCCCACAGGGGGTATATGGCTACACCTTC.

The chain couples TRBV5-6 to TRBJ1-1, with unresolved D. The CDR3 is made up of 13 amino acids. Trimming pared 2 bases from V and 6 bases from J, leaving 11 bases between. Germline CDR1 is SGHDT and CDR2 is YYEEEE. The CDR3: CASSLHSSPEAFF. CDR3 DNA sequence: TGTGCCAGCAGCTTACACAGTTCCCCTGAAGCTTTCTTT.

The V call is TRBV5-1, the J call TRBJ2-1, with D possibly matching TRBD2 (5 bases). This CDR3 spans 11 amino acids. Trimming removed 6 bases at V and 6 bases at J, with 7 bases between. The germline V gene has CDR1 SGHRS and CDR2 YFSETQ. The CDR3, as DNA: TGCGCCAGCAAGGCGGGCAATGAGCAGTTCTTC. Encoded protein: CASKAGNEQFF. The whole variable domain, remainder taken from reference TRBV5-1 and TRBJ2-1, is KAGVTQTPRYLIKTRGQQVTLSCSPISGHRSVSWYQQTPGQGLQFLFEYFSETQRNKGNFPGRFSGRQFSNSRSEMNVSTLELGDSALYLCASKAGNEQFFGPGTRLTVL.

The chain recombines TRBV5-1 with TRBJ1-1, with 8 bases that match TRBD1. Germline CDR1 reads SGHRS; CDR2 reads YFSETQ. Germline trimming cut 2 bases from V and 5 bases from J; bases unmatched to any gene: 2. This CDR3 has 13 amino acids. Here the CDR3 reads CASSFGQGTEAFF. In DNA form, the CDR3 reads TGCGCCAGCAGCTTCGGACAGGGAACTGAAGCTTTCTTT.

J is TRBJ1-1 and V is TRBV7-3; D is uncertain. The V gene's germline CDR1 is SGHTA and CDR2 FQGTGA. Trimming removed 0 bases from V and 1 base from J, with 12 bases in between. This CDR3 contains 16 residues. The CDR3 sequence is CASSLTGGRGNTEAFF. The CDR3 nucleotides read TGTGCCAGCAGCTTAACGGGTGGCCGGGGGAACACTGAAGCTTTCTTT.